This T cell receptor beta chain was sequenced during a study of T cell responses to AZD1222 COVID-19 vaccine. Study observations and caveats: Nearly half of unique spike-specific TCRs reportedly avoided B.1.351 and B.1.1.7 mutated regions. None of the repertoires were sampled until the peak T cell response had passed.

The length of the CDR3 is 13 residues. Germline values: CDR1 MNHEY, CDR2 SVGAGI. The V and J ends lost 8 bases and 2 bases respectively, with 12 bases between them. Clones were read by immunoSEQ multiplex PCR, and TCRdb kept only the in-frame ones, dropping some. The table has some 130,000 clones, around 90% seen once. Notes on this clone: What it binds is not known.

This sample comprised peripheral blood, obtained on day 0 of MenACWY control vaccination. This sequence joins TRBV6-5 and TRBJ1-1; a weak D match, TRBD1 (6 bases). The receptor was derived from an adult in good health. CDR3 amino acids: CASWGHPNTEAFF. In DNA, the CDR3 is TGTGCCAGCTGGGGACACCCAAACACTGAAGCTTTCTTT.